This TCR beta chain was identified during a study of PD-1 blockade in classical Hodgkin lymphoma. Findings and limits, study-wide: Compared with healthy donors, newly diagnosed patients reportedly showed lower baseline TCR diversity. The drivers behind the repertoire differences, possibly disease activity or prior therapy, remain undefined.

Comments on this clone: Its antigen is undetermined.

The time point was: newly diagnosed, previously untreated cHL patient sample. CD8+ T cells were isolated from thawed PBMCs by magnetic negative selection. Profiling relied on immunoSEQ multiplex PCR, and the TCRdb table lists in-frame clones only, not all of them. The data show fewer than 6,000 clones, with approximately 90% seen just once and around 15% held by the top ten. CDR1 MNHEY and CDR2 SVGAGI come from the germline V gene. The ends were cut back, 2 bases at V and 3 bases at J, with 11 bases in the middle. CDR3 size: 14 residues. The sequence came from a human donor with classical Hodgkin lymphoma. This chain links TRBV6-5 with TRBJ2-7; D may be TRBD1 or TRBD2 (5 bases each). Sequencing was carried out using CD8+ T cells from blood. The CDR3 DNA is TGTGCCAGCAGTTACGCCGTGGGGGACTACGAGCAGTACTTC. This gives the protein CASSYAVGDYEQYF.